This T cell receptor beta chain comes out of a study of graft-versus-host responses after intestinal transplantation. Study overall: Isolated intestinal, liver-intestinal, or multivisceral transplants had been given to the recipients. Recipients across the board were started on anti-thymocyte globulin induction, then kept on tacrolimus and steroids for roughly 3 years. Points from the study as a whole: Circulating GvH clones peaking coincided with falling HvG clones soon after transplant. The authors found GvH clones in recipient marrow, some appearing first in ileum or blood.

Germline CDR1 reads WSHSY; CDR2 reads SAAADI. The CDR3 consists of 13 residues. The J segment lost 5 bases and the V segment lost 8 bases, leaving 8 bases of the junction unmatched. This clone is a singleton in its sample. The antigen remains unidentified. The assay was immunoSEQ multiplex PCR, and TCRdb's table has in-frame clones only and misses some. The data contain fewer than 120,000 clones, 90% to 95% of them singletons. The chain uses TRBV10-2 and TRBJ2-5, with 7 bases aligning to TRBD1. This specimen was unstimulated CD8+ T cells sorted from spleen or lymph node cells, taken before intestinal transplant. The receptor was derived from a human donor who received an intestinal transplant. CDR3 DNA: TGCGCCAGCTGGCCAGGGGGAAGGGAGACCCAGTACTTC. This translates into CASWPGGRETQYF.